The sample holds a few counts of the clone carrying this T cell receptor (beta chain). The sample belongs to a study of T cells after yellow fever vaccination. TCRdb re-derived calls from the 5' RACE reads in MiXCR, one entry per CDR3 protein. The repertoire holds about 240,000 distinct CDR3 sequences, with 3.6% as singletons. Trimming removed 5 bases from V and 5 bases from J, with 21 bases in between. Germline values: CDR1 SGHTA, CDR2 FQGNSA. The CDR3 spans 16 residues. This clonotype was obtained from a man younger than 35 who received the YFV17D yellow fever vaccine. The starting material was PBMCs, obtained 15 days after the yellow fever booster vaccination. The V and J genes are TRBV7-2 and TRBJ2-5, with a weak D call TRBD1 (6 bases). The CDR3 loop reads CASSPTPGAAMETQYF. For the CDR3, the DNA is TGTGCCAGCAGCCCAACTCCAGGGGCCGCTATGGAGACCCAGTACTTC.